The next 7 T cell receptor beta chains were all read from a single sample in a study of blood T cell repertoires in COVID-19. Clones were sequenced by immunoSEQ multiplex PCR, and TCRdb holds only the in-frame ones, with some missing. The sample lists about 100,000 clones; roughly nine tenths were seen once. Sequenced input: peripheral blood. Receptors originate from a man aged 45-65 years with active COVID-19.

The chain recombines TRBV27 with TRBJ1-5; the match to TRBD1 covers 7 bases. From germline, CDR1 is MNHEY and CDR2 SMNVEV (reference sequence). V trimming: 6 bases; J trimming: 3 bases; junction bases outside the gene matches: 5. The CDR3 sequence is 14 residues long. The CDR3, as DNA: TGTGCCAGCAGGCCTGGACAGGTCAATCAGCCCCAGCATTTT. As protein: CASRPGQVNQPQHF.

For this clone: Sequence at one end of the junction differs from germline and may be a read error. The sample has other DNA sequences that encode this CDR3 too. J is TRBJ1-6 and V is TRBV15; 9 nucleotides agree with TRBD1. The CDR3 contains 19 residues. Germline CDR1 reads LNHNV; CDR2 reads YYDKDF (reference sequence). The CDR3 here is CATSRDRGQGGSYNSPLHF. CDR3 nucleotide sequence: TGTGCCACTAGCAGAGATCGGGGACAGGGTGGATCCTATAATTCACCCCTCCACTTT.

This clone appeared a few times. This chain links TRBV6-1 with TRBJ1-2; 10 nucleotides line up with TRBD1. The CDR3 length is 16 residues. Germline-derived CDR1 and CDR2 are MNHNS and SASEGT. The V and J ends lost 4 bases and 7 bases, in that order; junction bases with no gene match: 12. Here the CDR3 DNA reads TGTGCCAGCAGTGGGGAATTGGGACAGGGGACGGTTGGCTACACCTTC. Protein product: CASSGELGQGTVGYTF.

The chain carries TRBV10-3 and TRBJ2-1; D is possibly TRBD1 (5 bases). The CDR3 length is 17 residues. V lost 0 bases and J lost 1, with 13 bases in between. Germline assignment: CDR1 ENHRY and CDR2 SYGVKD. The CDR3 DNA is TGTGCCATCAGTGAGTCTATAGGGGTGGGTTCCTACAATGAGCAGTTCTTC. This gives the protein CAISESIGVGSYNEQFF.

This chain joins TRBV11-2 and TRBJ1-2; TRBD1 agrees at 8 bases. The CDR3 is 14 residues long. With 4 bases clipped from V and 8 bases from J, the junction kept 9 bases outside the gene matches. Germline V lookup: CDR1 SGHAT, CDR2 FQNNGV. CDR3: CASSSTQGAGGYTF. CDR3 nucleotides: TGTGCCAGCAGCTCAACTCAGGGGGCGGGAGGCTACACCTTC.

This chain joins TRBV11-2 and TRBJ2-1; 12 nucleotides line up with TRBD2. V lost 2 bases to trimming and J lost 3 bases; unmatched junction nucleotides: 2. Per the germline V gene, CDR1 is SGHAT and CDR2 is FQNNGV. The CDR3 length is 16 residues. In DNA form, the CDR3 reads TGTGCCAGCAGCTTATCGACTAGCGGGAGCTACAATGAGCAGTTCTTC. As protein: CASSLSTSGSYNEQFF. The full variable domain, in which reference TRBV11-2 and TRBJ2-1 provide the parts outside the CDR3, is EAGVAQSPRYKIIEKRQSVAFWCNPISGHATLYWYQQILGQGPKLLIQFQNNGVVDDSQLPKDRFSAERLKGVDSTLKIQPAKLEDSAVYLCASSLSTSGSYNEQFFGPGTRLTVL.

The chain is built from TRBV4-1 and TRBJ1-5, with 8 bases lining up with TRBD1. This CDR3 has 14 amino acids. V shed 3 bases, J shed 5 bases, and the junction held 3 bases outside the gene matches. CDR1 and CDR2 (germline): MGHRA, YSYEKL. The CDR3 DNA is TGCGCCAGCAGCCACCTACAGGGGGATCAGCCCCAGCATTTT. It codes for CASSHLQGDQPQHF.